This TCR beta chain came from a study of OX40 agonist ivuxolimab in advanced cancers. Study overall: The patients received agonistic anti-OX40 (CD134) antibody ivuxolimab. There were three patients with partial responses, one having hepatocellular carcinoma and two cutaneous melanoma.

Germline trimming cut 6 bases from V and 4 bases from J; bases unmatched to any gene: 12. CDR1 is KGHSH and CDR2 is LQKENI in the germline V gene. There are 15 residues in the CDR3. This table comes from immunoSEQ multiplex PCR, and its TCRdb copy is limited to in-frame clones, with some not included. Of 5,000 to 6,500 clones in the sample, less than 75% were seen once. In the case of this clone: Its antigen is still unknown.

Study conclusions and caveats: Patients who responded partially at 0.1-3.0 mg/kg showed clonal expansion ranking among the lowest. Low normalized T-cell clonal expansion also characterized some of the nonresponders.

The sequence was collected from an adult with an advanced solid tumor such as melanoma, head and neck, liver or kidney cancer. Sequenced material: CD4+ or CD8+ T cells sorted from blood, taken in a trial of the OX40 agonist ivuxolimab. This rearrangement joins TRBV18 to TRBJ2-7; 7 nucleotides align to TRBD1. The DNA for the CDR3 is TGTGCCAGCTCTCCGGCGAACAGGGGCGGGTACGAGCAGTACTTC. The encoded protein is CASSPANRGGYEQYF. The whole variable domain, remainder taken from reference TRBV18 and TRBJ2-7, is NAGVMQNPRHLVRRRGQEARLRCSPMKGHSHVYWYRQLPEEGLKFMVYLQKENIIDESGMPKERFSAEFPKEGPSILRIQQVVRGDSAAYFCASSPANRGGYEQYFGPGTRLTVT.